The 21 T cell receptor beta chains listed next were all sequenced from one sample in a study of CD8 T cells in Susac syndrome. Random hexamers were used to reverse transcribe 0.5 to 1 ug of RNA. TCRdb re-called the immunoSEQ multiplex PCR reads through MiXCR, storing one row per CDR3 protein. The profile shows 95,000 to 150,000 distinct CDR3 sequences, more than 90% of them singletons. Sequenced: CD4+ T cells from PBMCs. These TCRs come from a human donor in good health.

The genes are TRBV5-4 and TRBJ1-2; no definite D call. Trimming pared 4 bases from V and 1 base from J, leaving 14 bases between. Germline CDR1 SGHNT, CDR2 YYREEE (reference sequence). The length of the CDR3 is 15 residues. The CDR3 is CASSTLPGDNYGYTF. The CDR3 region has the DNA TGTGCCAGCAGCACCCTTCCCGGAGATAACTATGGCTACACCTTC.

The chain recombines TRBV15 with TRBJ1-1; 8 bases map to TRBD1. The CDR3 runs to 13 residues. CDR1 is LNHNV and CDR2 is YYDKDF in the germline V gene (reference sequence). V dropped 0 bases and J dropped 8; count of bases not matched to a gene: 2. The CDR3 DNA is TGTGCCACCAGCAGAGATTGGACAGGGGAAGCTTTCTTT. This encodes CATSRDWTGEAFF. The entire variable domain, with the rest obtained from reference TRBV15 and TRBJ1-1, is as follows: DAMVIQNPRYQVTQFGKPVTLSCSQTLNHNVMYWYQQKSSQAPKLLFHYYDKDFNNEADTPDNFQSRRPNTSFCFLDIRSPGLGDTAMYLCATSRDWTGEAFFGQGTRLTVV.

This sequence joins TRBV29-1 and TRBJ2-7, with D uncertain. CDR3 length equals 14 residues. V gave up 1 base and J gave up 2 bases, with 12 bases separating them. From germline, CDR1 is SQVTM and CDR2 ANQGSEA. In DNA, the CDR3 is TGCAGCGTTGAAGTTGATGTTATCCCCTACGAGCAGTACTTC. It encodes CSVEVDVIPYEQYF.

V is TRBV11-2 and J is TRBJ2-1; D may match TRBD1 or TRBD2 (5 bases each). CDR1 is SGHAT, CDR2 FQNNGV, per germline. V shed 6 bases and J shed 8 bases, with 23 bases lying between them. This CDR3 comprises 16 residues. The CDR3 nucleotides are TGTGCCAGCAGAACATGGGGGAGAGGGACCTCGTATGAGCAGTTCTTC. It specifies CASRTWGRGTSYEQFF. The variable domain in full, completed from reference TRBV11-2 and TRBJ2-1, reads EAGVAQSPRYKIIEKRQSVAFWCNPISGHATLYWYQQILGQGPKLLIQFQNNGVVDDSQLPKDRFSAERLKGVDSTLKIQPAKLEDSAVYLCASRTWGRGTSYEQFFGPGTRLTVL.

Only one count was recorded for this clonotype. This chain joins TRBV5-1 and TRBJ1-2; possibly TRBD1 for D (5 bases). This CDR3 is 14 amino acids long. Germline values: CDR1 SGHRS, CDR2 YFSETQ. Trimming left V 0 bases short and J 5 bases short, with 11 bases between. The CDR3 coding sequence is TGCGCCAGCAGCTTGGATAACGGGGGGTATGGCTACACCTTC. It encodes CASSLDNGGYGYTF.

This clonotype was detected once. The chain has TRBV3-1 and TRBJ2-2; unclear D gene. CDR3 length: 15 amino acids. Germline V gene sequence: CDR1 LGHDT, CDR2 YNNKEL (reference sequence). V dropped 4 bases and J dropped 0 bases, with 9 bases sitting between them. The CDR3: CASSPPTANTGELFF. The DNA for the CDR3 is TGTGCCAGCAGCCCGCCGACCGCGAACACCGGGGAGCTGTTTTTT.

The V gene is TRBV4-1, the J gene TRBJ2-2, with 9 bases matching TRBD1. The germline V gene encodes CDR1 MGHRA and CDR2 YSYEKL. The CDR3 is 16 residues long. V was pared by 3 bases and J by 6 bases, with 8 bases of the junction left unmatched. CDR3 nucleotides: TGCGCCAGCAGCCATGGTGGGACAGGGATTTCCGGGGAGCTGTTTTTT. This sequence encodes CASSHGGTGISGELFF.

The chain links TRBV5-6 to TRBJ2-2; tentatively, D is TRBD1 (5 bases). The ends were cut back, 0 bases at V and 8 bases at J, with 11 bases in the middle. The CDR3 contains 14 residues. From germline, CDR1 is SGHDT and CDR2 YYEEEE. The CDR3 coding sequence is TGTGCCAGCAGCTTGGTGGCAGGGAATGGGGAGCTGTTTTTT. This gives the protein CASSLVAGNGELFF.

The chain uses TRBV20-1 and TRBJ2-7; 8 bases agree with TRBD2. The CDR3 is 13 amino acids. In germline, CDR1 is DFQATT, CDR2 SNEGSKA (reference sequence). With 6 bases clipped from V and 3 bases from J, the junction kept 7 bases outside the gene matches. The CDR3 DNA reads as TGCAGTGCGGAAATAAGCGGGAGCTACGAGCAGTACTTC. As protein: CSAEISGSYEQYF.

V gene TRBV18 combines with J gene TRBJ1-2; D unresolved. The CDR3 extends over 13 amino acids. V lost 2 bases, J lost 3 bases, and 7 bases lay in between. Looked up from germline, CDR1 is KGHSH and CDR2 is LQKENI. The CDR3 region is CASSPEEYYGYTF. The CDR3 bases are TGTGCCAGCTCACCAGAGGAATACTATGGCTACACCTTC.

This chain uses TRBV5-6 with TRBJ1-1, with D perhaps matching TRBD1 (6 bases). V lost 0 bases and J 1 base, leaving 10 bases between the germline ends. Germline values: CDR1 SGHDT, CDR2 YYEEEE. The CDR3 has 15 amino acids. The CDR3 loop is CASSLAGHENTEAFF. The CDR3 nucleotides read TGTGCCAGCAGCTTGGCGGGACACGAGAACACTGAAGCTTTCTTT.

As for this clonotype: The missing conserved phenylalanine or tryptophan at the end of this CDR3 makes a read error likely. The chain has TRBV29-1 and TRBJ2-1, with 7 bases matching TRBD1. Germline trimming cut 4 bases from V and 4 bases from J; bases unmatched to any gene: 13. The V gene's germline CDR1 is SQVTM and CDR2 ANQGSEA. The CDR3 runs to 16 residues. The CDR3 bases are TGCAGCGTTGCAGCGACGGACAGGCCGCGTTACAATGAGCAGTTCCTC. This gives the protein CSVAATDRPRYNEQFL.

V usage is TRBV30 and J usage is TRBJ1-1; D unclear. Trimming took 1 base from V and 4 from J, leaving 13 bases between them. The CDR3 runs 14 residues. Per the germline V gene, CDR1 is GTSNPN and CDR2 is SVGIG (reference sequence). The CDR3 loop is CAWSEEPEGTEAFF. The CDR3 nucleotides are TGTGCCTGGAGTGAGGAACCCGAAGGCACTGAAGCTTTCTTT. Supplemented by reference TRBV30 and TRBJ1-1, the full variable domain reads SQTIHQWPATLVQPVGSPLSLECTVEGTSNPNLYWYRQAAGRGLQLLFYSVGIGQISSEVPQNLSASRPQDRQFILSSKKLLLSDSGFYLCAWSEEPEGTEAFFGQGTRLTVV.

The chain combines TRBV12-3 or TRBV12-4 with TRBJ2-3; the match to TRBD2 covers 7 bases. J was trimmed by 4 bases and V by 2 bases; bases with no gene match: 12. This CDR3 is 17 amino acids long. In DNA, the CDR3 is TGTGCCAGCAGTTTAAGGGCTAGCGGTCGGACCCCAGATACGCAGTATTTT. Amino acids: CASSLRASGRTPDTQYF.

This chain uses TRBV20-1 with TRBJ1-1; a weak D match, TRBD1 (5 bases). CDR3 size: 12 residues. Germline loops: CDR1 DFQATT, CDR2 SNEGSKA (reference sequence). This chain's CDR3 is CSSGRGNTEAFF. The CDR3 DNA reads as TGCAGCTCCGGGAGGGGAAACACTGAAGCTTTCTTT.

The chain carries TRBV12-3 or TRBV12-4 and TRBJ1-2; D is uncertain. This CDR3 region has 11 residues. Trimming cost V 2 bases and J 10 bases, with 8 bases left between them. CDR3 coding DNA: TGTGCCAGCAGTTTATATGGCGTCTACACCTTC. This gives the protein CASSLYGVYTF.

This CDR3 is CASSQEGGTGEAFF. The CDR3 region has the DNA TGTGCCAGCAGCCAAGAGGGGGGGACAGGGGAAGCTTTCTTT. The chain uses TRBV3-1 and TRBJ1-1; 9 nucleotides line up with TRBD1. V dropped 0 bases and J dropped 8; count of bases not matched to a gene: 4. Looked up from germline, CDR1 is LGHDT and CDR2 is YNNKEL (reference sequence). CDR3 length: 14 amino acids.

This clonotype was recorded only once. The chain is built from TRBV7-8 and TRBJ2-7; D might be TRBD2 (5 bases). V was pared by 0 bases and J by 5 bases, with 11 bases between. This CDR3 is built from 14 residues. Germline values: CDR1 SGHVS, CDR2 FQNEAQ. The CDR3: CASSLARASNEQYF. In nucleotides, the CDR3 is TGTGCCAGCAGCTTAGCGAGGGCTAGCAACGAGCAGTACTTC.

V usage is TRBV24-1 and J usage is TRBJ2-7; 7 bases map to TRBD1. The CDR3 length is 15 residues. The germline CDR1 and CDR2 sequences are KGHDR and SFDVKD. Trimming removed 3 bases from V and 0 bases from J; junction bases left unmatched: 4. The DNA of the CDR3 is TGTGCCACCAGTGATATCCGGGACAGCTCCTACGAGCAGTACTTC. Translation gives CATSDIRDSSYEQYF.

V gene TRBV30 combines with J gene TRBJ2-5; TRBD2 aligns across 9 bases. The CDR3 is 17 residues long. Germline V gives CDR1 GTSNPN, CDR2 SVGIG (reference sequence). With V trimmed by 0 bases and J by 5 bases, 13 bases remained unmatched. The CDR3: CAWSVLGLAGLQETQYF. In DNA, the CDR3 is TGTGCCTGGAGTGTACTAGGGCTAGCGGGACTCCAGGAGACCCAGTACTTC.

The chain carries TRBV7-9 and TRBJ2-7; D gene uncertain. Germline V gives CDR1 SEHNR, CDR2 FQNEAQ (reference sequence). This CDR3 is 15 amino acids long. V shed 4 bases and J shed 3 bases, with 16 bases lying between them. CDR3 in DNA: TGTGCCAGCAGCTCCGGACCGAAGTTTTACTACGAGCAGTACTTC. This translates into CASSSGPKFYYEQYF.